Below, 9 T cell receptor beta chains from the same sample are listed, as sequenced in a study of cytomegalovirus exposure and HLA in healthy donors. Assay: immunoSEQ multiplex PCR; the TCRdb copy retains only in-frame clones and omits some. The sample contains tens of thousands of clones, 95% of which appear only once. Sequencing was performed on PBMCs. The receptors were gathered from a woman in her late teens or twenties in good health and CMV-seronegative.

V gene TRBV11-2 combines with J gene TRBJ2-1, with TRBD2 matching 8 bases. After removal of 4 bases from V and 0 bases from J, the junction contained 14 bases not matched to a gene. This CDR3 comprises 19 residues. Germline V lookup: CDR1 SGHAT, CDR2 FQNNGV. As DNA, the CDR3 is TGTGCCAGCAGCTCCCCTTACTTAGCGGGGACTAGCTCCTACAATGAGCAGTTCTTC. Protein: CASSSPYLAGTSSYNEQFF.

The chain uses TRBV28 and TRBJ1-1; D may be TRBD1 (5 bases). Germline-derived CDR1 and CDR2 are MDHEN and SYDVKM. The CDR3 covers 14 residues. V was clipped by 6 bases and J by 0 bases, with 11 bases between them. CDR3 DNA: TGTGCCAGCAGACGAGACAGCCTGAACACTGAAGCTTTCTTT. Its protein is CASRRDSLNTEAFF.

V gene TRBV18 combines with J gene TRBJ1-4, with D possibly matching TRBD1 (5 bases). This CDR3 contains 13 residues. Trimming removed 8 bases from V and 5 bases from J, with 12 bases in between. Germline assignment: CDR1 KGHSH and CDR2 LQKENI. CDR3 region: CASKGLRNEKLFF. CDR3 coding DNA: TGTGCCAGCAAGGGACTGCGGAATGAAAAACTGTTTTTT.

The gene calls are TRBV6-5 and TRBJ2-1, with a possible D match to TRBD1 (6 bases). The germline CDR1 and CDR2 sequences are MNHEY and SVGAGI. The ends were cut back, 7 bases at V and 0 bases at J, with 13 bases in the middle. The CDR3 contains 15 residues. The CDR3 sequence is CASTYDRSSYNEQFF. The DNA for the CDR3 is TGTGCCAGCACCTATGACAGGAGCTCCTACAATGAGCAGTTCTTC.

V gene TRBV11-2 combines with J gene TRBJ1-1, with 8 bases matching TRBD1. Germline V gives CDR1 SGHAT, CDR2 FQNNGV. Losses at the gene ends were 5 bases for V and 11 bases for J; bases not matched to a gene: 13. This CDR3 is 14 amino acids long. The CDR3: CASSPNRQGLAAFF. The CDR3, as DNA: TGTGCCAGCAGCCCTAACCGACAGGGGCTCGCCGCTTTCTTT.

The chain is built from TRBV10-1 and TRBJ2-3; D is undetermined. Germline V gene data show CDR1 as WNHNN and CDR2 as SYGVQD (reference sequence). There are 11 residues in the CDR3. Trimming stripped 10 bases from V and 12 bases from J, with 17 bases between. CDR3 residues: CANKLSKIQYF. Written as DNA, the CDR3 is TGCGCCAACAAACTTAGCAAAATACAGTATTTT.

J is TRBJ2-7 and V is TRBV29-1; D is undetermined. Trimming took 5 bases from V and 2 from J, leaving 4 bases between them. Germline V gene lookup returns CDR1 SQVTM and CDR2 ANQGSEA. CDR3 size: 10 residues. CDR3 in DNA: TGCAGCGTTCGAGCCTACGAGCAGTACTTC. Amino acids: CSVRAYEQYF.

V gene TRBV28 combines with J gene TRBJ1-1, with D possibly being TRBD1 (6 bases). CDR3 length: 13 amino acids. V lost 5 bases to trimming and J lost 6 bases, with 13 bases between them. CDR1 and CDR2 (germline): MDHEN, SYDVKM. This CDR3 is CASSHRVDAEAFF. The CDR3 DNA follows: TGTGCCAGCAGTCACAGGGTGGACGCTGAAGCTTTCTTT. Drawing the rest from reference TRBV28 and TRBJ1-1, the complete variable domain is DVKVTQSSRYLVKRTGEKVFLECVQDMDHENMFWYRQDPGLGLRLIYFSYDVKMKEKGDIPEGYSVSREKKERFSLILESASTNQTSMYLCASSHRVDAEAFFGQGTRLTVV.

This chain links TRBV2 with TRBJ2-7; 8 nucleotides align to TRBD1. V trimming: 5 bases; J trimming: 1 base; junction bases outside the gene matches: 10. This CDR3 is built from 16 residues. The V gene's germline CDR1 is SNHLY and CDR2 FYNNEI. CDR3 protein: CASSYGDRGGSYEQYF. In DNA, the CDR3 is TGTGCCAGCAGTTATGGAGACAGGGGAGGATCCTACGAGCAGTACTTC.